This T cell receptor beta chain emerged from a study of blood T cell repertoires in COVID-19. Study in general: Sites across the United States, Italy and Spain contributed samples from acute and convalescent COVID-19. From T cells, B-cell-depleted T cells, or PBMCs came the material, which was cDNA or gDNA.

Only in-frame clones appear in the TCRdb table, and some are missing; sequencing was by immunoSEQ multiplex PCR. The data show 100,000 to 150,000 clones, roughly 80% seen once. In germline, CDR1 is SGHNT, CDR2 YENEEA. J was trimmed by 0 bases and V by 4 bases; bases with no gene match: 0. The CDR3 is 15 amino acids. The material sequenced was peripheral blood. The V gene is TRBV11-3, the J gene TRBJ2-6; 7 bases line up with TRBD1. The receptor's source is a woman aged 45-65 years with acute or convalescent COVID-19. CDR3 residues: CASSSGGSGANVLTF. CDR3 nucleotide sequence: TGTGCCAGCAGCTCAGGGGGCTCTGGGGCCAACGTCCTGACTTTC.